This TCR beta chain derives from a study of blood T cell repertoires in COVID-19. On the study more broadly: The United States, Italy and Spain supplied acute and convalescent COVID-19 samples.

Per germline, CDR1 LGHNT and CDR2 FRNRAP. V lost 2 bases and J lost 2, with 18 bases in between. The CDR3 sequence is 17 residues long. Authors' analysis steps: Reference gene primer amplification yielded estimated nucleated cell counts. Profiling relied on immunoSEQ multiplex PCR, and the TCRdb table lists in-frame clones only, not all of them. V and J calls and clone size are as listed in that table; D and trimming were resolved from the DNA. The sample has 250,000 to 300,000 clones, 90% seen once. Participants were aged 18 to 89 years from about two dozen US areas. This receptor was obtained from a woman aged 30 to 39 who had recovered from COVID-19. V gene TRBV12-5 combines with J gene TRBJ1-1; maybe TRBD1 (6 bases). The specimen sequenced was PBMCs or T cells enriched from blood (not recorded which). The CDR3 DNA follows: TGTGCTAGTGGTTTGCAAACGACTATGACAGGTAACACTGAAGCTTTCTTT. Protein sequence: CASGLQTTMTGNTEAFF.